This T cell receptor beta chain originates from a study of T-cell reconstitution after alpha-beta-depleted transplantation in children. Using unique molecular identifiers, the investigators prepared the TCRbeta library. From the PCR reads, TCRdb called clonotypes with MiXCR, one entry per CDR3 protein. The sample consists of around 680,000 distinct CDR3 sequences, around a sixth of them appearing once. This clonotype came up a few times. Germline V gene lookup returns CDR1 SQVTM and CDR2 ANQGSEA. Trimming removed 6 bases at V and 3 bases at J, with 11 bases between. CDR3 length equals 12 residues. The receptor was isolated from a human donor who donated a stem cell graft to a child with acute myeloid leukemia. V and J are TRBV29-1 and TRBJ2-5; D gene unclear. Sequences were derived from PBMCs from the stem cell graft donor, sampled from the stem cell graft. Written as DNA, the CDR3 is TGCAGCGTATTCCGGCAGGAAGAGACCCAGTACTTC. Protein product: CSVFRQEETQYF.